A single sample gave rise to the 12 T cell receptor beta chains below, sequenced in a study of shared clonotypes between healthy human individuals. Sequencing was performed with immunoSEQ multiplex PCR; in TCRdb, only in-frame clones are kept and a portion is missing. The repertoire holds under 2,500,000 clones, with 95% as singletons. The sample comprised naive CD4+ T cells sorted from blood. Documented subset: CD45RA+ positively selected. The receptors shown here come from a man between 18 and 29 years old in good health.

Here the CDR3 DNA reads TGTGCCAGCTCACTTCTGGACAGGATCGGGGGCTACACCTTC. As protein: CASSLLDRIGGYTF. The J gene is TRBJ1-2, the V gene TRBV18; TRBD1 agrees at 7 bases. With 4 bases clipped from V and 8 bases from J, the junction kept 10 bases outside the gene matches. The CDR3 has 14 amino acids. The germline CDR1 and CDR2 sequences are KGHSH and LQKENI.

The CDR3 coding sequence is TGTGCCAGCAGCTTAGATCTAGGAGGTACTCAGCCCCAGCATTTT. Protein sequence: CASSLDLGGTQPQHF. This rearrangement joins TRBV11-2 to TRBJ1-5; D not certain. Germline CDR1 reads SGHAT; CDR2 reads FQNNGV. The CDR3 loop spans 15 amino acids. V was pared by 0 bases and J by 6 bases, with 12 bases between.

This rearrangement joins TRBV28 to TRBJ1-2, with a possible D match to TRBD1 (5 bases). Germline CDR1 MDHEN, CDR2 SYDVKM. Trimming shortened V by 6 bases and J by 7 bases, and 18 bases separated the two germline ends. The CDR3 is made up of 14 amino acids. DNA of the CDR3: TGTGCCAGCAGGGAGGCAATGGGGGGTCGTGGCTACACCTTC. It yields the protein CASREAMGGRGYTF.

Notes on this clone: The same CDR3 arises from other DNA sequences in this sample as well. V usage is TRBV14 and J usage is TRBJ2-1; no firm D call. CDR3 size: 11 residues. In germline, CDR1 is SGHDN, CDR2 FVKESK. V shed 6 bases and J shed 4 bases, with 4 bases lying between them. The CDR3 nucleotides are TGTGCCAGCAGTCTTTACAATGAGCAGTTCTTC. Amino acids: CASSLYNEQFF.

In this sample, this clone turned up once. The gene calls are TRBV5-4 and TRBJ2-1; TRBD2 is a possible D gene (5 bases). This CDR3 comprises 15 residues. The V gene lost 5 bases and the J gene lost 8 bases, with 20 bases spanning the gap. The germline V gene encodes CDR1 SGHNT and CDR2 YYREEE (reference sequence). The CDR3: CASSAGNSRLDEQFF. The CDR3 bases are TGTGCCAGCAGTGCCGGGAACAGCCGGTTGGATGAGCAGTTCTTC.

This chain uses TRBV2 with TRBJ2-1; D not resolved. CDR1 and CDR2 (germline): SNHLY, FYNNEI. V was pared by 2 bases and J by 16 bases, with 18 bases between. The CDR3 is made up of 13 amino acids. The CDR3 bases are TGTGCCAGCAGTGAAACCCCCCTCGTCCGTCGATTCTTC. This gives the protein CASSETPLVRRFF.

The J gene is TRBJ1-6, the V gene TRBV19, with 9 bases matching TRBD1. Losses at the gene ends were 8 bases for V and 10 bases for J; bases not matched to a gene: 6. The length of the CDR3 is 13 residues. CDR1 LNHDA and CDR2 SQIVND come from the germline V gene (reference sequence). In DNA, the CDR3 is TGTGCCAGTTCGACAGGGGGTAGGTCACCCCTCCACTTT. Amino acid sequence: CASSTGGRSPLHF.

The V call is TRBV21-1, the J call TRBJ2-2. TRBV21-1 has pseudogene status. The CDR3 runs to 14 residues. CDR3 nucleotide sequence: TGTGCCAGCAGCCCCCACGGCGAAACCGGGGAGCTGTTTTTT. This translates into CASSPHGETGELFF.

Remarks on this clone: Other nucleotide sequences in the sample specify the same CDR3. The chain couples TRBV18 to TRBJ1-5; D is perhaps TRBD1 (5 bases). This CDR3 contains 14 residues. Trimming left V 3 bases short and J 3 bases short, with 9 bases between. Germline assignment: CDR1 KGHSH and CDR2 LQKENI. The CDR3 DNA sequence: TGTGCCAGCTCACCTGGGACGGACAATCAGCCCCAGCATTTT. Translation gives CASSPGTDNQPQHF.

The chain is built from TRBV19 and TRBJ2-3; D call uncertain. The V end lost 6 bases, the J end lost 6 bases, and 13 bases lay between the germline ends. The germline gives CDR1 LNHDA, CDR2 SQIVND (reference sequence). The CDR3 runs 13 residues. The CDR3 spells CASRDEAVDTQYF. In nucleotides, the CDR3 is TGTGCCAGTAGGGATGAGGCGGTCGATACGCAGTATTTT.

The rearrangement joins TRBV5-1 to TRBJ1-6; D is possibly TRBD1 (5 bases). The CDR3 has 14 residues. Trimming took 7 bases from V and 4 from J, leaving 12 bases between them. Germline-derived CDR1 and CDR2 are SGHRS and YFSETQ. As DNA, the CDR3 is TGCGCCAGCGGACAAGGGGTTTATAATTCACCCCTCCACTTT. Translating gives CASGQGVYNSPLHF. The full variable domain, its missing parts supplied by reference TRBV5-1 and TRBJ1-6, is KAGVTQTPRYLIKTRGQQVTLSCSPISGHRSVSWYQQTPGQGLQFLFEYFSETQRNKGNFPGRFSGRQFSNSRSEMNVSTLELGDSALYLCASGQGVYNSPLHFGNGTRLTVT.

In its sample, this clone was seen once. This chain joins TRBV2 and TRBJ2-1; D not certain. Germline CDR1 SNHLY, CDR2 FYNNEI. V gave up 5 bases and J gave up 0 bases, with 8 bases separating them. The CDR3 length is 14 residues. CDR3 protein: CASSRIASYNEQFF. CDR3 in DNA: TGTGCCAGCAGTCGTATCGCCTCCTACAATGAGCAGTTCTTC.